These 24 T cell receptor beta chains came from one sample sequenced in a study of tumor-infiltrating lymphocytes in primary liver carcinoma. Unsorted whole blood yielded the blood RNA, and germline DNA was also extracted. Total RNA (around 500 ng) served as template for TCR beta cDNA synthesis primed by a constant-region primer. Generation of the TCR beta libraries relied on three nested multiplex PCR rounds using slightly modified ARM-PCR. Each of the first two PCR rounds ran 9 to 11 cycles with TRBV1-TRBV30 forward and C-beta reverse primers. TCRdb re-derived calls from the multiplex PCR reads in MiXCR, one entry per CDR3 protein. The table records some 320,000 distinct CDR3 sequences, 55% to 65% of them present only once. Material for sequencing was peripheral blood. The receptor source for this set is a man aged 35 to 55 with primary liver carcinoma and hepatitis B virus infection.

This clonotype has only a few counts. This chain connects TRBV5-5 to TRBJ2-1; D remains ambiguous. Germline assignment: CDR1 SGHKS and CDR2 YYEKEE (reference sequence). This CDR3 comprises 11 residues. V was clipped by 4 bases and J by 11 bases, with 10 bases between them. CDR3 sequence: CASSPDIKQFF. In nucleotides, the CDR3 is TGTGCCAGCAGCCCGGATATTAAGCAGTTCTTC.

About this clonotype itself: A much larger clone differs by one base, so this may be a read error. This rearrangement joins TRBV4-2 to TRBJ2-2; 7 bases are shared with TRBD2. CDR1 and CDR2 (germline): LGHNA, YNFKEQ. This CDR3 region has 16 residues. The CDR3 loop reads CAGSQVGGSDTGELFF. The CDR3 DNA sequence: TGTGCCGGCAGCCAAGTGGGCGGGAGCGATACCGGGGAGCTGTTTTTT.

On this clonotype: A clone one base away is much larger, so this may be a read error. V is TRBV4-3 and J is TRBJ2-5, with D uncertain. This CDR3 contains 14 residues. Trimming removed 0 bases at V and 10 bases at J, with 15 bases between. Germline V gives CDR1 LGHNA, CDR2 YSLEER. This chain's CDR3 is CASSQDLGVGIQYF. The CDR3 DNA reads TGCGCCAGCAGCCAAGACCTAGGAGTGGGAATCCAGTACTTC.

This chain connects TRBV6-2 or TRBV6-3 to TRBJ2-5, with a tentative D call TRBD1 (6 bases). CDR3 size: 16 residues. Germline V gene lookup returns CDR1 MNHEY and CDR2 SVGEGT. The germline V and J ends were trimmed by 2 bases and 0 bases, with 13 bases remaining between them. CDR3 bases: TGTGCCAGCAGTTACGGGGGCAGGCTAAACCAAGAGACCCAGTACTTC. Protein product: CASSYGGRLNQETQYF.

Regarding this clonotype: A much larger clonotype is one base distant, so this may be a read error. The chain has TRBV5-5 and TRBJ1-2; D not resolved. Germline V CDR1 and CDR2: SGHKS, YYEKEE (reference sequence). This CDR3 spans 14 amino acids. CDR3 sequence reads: CASSRSQENYDYTF. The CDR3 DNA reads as TGTGCCAGCAGCCGGTCTCAGGAAAACTATGACTACACCTTC.

Here the CDR3 reads CAISGSGSIGELFF. Here the CDR3 DNA reads TGTGCCATCAGCGGTAGCGGGAGCATCGGGGAGCTGTTTTTT. This chain connects TRBV10-3 to TRBJ2-2, with TRBD2 matching 9 bases. Germline CDR1 and CDR2: ENHRY and SYGVKD. The CDR3 is 14 amino acids. V was clipped by 6 bases and J by 7 bases; unmatched bases: 6.

For the CDR3, the DNA is TGTGCCAGCAGCTCCGACGGGACAGGGGGCGGCATTCAGTACTTC. The encoded protein is CASSSDGTGGGIQYF. This chain links TRBV7-9 with TRBJ2-4; 12 nucleotides agree with TRBD1. Germline values: CDR1 SEHNR, CDR2 FQNEAQ (reference sequence). The CDR3 has 15 residues. Trimming cost V 4 bases and J 9 bases; bases outside gene matches: 7.

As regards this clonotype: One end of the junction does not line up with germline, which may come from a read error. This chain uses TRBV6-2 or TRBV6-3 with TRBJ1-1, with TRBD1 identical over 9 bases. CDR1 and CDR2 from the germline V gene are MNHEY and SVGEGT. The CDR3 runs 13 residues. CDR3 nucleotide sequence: TGTGCCAGCACCGGGACAGGGATAGCTGAAGCTATCTTT. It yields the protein CASTGTGIAEAIF.

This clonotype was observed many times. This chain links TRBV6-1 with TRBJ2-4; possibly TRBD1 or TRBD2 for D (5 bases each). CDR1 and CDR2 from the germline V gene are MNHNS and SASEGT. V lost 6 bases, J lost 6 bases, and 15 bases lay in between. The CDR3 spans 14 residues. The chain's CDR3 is CASSPGGGANIQYF. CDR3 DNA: TGTGCCAGCAGCCCCGGTGGGGGTGCAAACATTCAGTACTTC.

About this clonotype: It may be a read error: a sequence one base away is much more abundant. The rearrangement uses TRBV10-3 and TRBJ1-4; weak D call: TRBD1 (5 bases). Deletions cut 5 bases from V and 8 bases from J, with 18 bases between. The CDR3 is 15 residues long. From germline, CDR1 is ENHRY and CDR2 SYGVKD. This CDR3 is CAISWTREDREKLFF. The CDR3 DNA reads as TGTGCCATCAGTTGGACAAGGGAGGATCGAGAAAAACTGTTTTTT.

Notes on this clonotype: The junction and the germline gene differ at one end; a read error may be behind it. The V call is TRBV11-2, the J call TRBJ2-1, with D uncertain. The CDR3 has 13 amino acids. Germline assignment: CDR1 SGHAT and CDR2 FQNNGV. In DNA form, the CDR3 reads TGTGCCAGCAGCTTAGATCTCATGAATGGGCAGTTCTTC. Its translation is CASSLDLMNGQFF. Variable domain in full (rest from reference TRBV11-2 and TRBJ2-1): EAGVAQSPRYKIIEKRQSVAFWCNPISGHATLYWYQQILGQGPKLLIQFQNNGVVDDSQLPKDRFSAERLKGVDSTLKIQPAKLEDSAVYLCASSLDLMNGQFFGPGTRLTVL.

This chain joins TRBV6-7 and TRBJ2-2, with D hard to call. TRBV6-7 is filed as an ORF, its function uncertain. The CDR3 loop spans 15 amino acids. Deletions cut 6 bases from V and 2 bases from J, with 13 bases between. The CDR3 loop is CASRRHSVNTGELFF. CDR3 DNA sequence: TGTGCCAGCAGACGTCACTCAGTAAACACCGGGGAGCTGTTTTTT.

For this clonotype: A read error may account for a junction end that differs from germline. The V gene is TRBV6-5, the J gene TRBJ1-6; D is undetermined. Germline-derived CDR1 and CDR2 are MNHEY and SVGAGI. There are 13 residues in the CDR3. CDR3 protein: CASRYNRESPIHF. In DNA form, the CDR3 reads TGTGCCAGCAGGTACAATAGGGAATCACCCATCCACTTT.

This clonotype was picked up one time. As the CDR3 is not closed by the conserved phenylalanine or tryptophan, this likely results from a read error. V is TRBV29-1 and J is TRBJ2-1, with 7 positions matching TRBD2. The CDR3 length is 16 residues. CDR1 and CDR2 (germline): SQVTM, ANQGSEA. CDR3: CNVEDYRTSEYNEQFL. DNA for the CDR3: TGCAACGTTGAAGATTACCGGACTAGTGAATACAATGAGCAGTTCTTA.

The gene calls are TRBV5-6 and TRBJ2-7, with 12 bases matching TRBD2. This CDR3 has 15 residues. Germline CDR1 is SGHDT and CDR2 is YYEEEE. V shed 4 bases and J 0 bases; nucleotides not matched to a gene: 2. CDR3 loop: CASSLGLAGSYEQYF. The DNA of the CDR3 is TGTGCCAGCAGCCTGGGACTAGCGGGCTCCTACGAGCAGTACTTC.

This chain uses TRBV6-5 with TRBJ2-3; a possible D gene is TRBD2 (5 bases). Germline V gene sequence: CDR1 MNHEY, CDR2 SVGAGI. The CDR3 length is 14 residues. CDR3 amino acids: CPSKVGSGTDTQYF. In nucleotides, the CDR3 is TGTCCTAGCAAAGTTGGGAGCGGTACAGATACGCAGTATTTT.

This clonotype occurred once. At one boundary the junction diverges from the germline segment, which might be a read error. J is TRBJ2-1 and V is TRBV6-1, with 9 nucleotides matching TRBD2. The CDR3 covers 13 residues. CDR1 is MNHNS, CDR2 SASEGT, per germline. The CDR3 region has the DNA TGTGCCAGCAGGAAGCGGGGGGAAGGTGAGCAGCTCTTC. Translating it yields CASRKRGEGEQLF.

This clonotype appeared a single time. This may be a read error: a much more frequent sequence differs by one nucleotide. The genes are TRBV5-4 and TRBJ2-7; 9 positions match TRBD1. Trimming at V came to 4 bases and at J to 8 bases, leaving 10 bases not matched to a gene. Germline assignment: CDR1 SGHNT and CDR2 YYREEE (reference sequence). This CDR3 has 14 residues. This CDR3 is CASSRTGVGNKQYF. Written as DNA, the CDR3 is TGTGCCAGCAGCCGGACAGGGGTCGGCAACAAGCAGTACTTC.

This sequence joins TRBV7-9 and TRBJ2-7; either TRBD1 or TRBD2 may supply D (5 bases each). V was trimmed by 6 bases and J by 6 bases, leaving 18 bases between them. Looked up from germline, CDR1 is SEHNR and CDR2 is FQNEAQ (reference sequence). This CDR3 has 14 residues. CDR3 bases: TGTGCCAGCAGTTCCGGGGACGGGGCCTTCGAGCAGTACTTC. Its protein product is CASSSGDGAFEQYF.

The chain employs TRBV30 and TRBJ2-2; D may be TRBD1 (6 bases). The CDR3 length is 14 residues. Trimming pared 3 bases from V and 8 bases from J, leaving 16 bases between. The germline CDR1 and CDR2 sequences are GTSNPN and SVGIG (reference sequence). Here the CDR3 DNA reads TGTGCCTGGAGCCCGGGACATGGGTCGGGGGAGCTGTTTTTT. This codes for CAWSPGHGSGELFF.

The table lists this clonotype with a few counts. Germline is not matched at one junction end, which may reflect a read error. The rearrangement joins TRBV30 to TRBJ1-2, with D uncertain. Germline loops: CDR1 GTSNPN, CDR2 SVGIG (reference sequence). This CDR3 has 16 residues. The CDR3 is CAWTPRTAPRNYDYTF. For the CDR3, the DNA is TGTGCCTGGACCCCAAGAACGGCACCACGTAACTATGACTACACCTTC. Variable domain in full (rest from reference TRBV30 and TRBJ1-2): SQTIHQWPATLVQPVGSPLSLECTVEGTSNPNLYWYRQAAGRGLQLLFYSVGIGQISSEVPQNLSASRPQDRQFILSSKKLLLSDSGFYLCAWTPRTAPRNYDYTFGSGTRLTVV.

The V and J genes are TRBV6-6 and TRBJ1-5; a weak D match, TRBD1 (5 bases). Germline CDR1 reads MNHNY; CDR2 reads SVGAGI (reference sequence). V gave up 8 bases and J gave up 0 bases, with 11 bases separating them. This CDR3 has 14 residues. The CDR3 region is CASSGQNSNQPQHF. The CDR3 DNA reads TGTGCCAGCTCAGGGCAGAATAGCAATCAGCCCCAGCATTTT.

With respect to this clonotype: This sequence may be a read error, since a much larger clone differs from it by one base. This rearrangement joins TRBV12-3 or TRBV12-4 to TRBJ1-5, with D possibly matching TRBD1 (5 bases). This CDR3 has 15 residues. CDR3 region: CAISLPGGSNQPQHF. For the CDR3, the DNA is TGTGCCATCAGTTTACCCGGGGGGAGCAATCAGCCCCAGCATTTT.

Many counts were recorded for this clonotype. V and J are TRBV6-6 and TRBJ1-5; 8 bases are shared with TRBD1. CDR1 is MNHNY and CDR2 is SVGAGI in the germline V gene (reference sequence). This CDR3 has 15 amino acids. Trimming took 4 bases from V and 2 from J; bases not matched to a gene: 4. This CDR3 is CASSSTGAGNQPQHF. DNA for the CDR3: TGTGCCAGCAGTTCGACAGGGGCGGGCAATCAGCCCCAGCATTTT.